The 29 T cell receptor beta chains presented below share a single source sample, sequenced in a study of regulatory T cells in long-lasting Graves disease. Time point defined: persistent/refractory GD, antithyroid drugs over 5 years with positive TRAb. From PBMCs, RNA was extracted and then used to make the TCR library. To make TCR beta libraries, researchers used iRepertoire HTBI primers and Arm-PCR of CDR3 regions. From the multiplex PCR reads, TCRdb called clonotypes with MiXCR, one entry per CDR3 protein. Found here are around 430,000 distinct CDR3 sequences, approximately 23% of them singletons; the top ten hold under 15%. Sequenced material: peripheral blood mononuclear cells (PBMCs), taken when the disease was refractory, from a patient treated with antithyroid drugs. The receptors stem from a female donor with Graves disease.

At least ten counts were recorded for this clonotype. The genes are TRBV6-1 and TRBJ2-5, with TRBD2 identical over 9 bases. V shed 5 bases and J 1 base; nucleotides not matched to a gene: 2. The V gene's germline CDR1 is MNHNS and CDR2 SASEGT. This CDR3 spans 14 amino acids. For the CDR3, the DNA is TGTGCCAGCAGTCTGCGGGGGGGCCAAGAGACCCAGTACTTC. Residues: CASSLRGGQETQYF.

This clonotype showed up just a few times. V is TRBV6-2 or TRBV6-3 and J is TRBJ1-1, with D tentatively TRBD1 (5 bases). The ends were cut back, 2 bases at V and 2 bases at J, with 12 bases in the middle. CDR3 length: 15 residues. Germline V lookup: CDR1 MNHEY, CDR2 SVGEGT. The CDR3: CASSYRAGFNTEAFF. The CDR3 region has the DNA TGTGCCAGCAGTTACCGGGCAGGGTTCAACACTGAAGCTTTCTTT.

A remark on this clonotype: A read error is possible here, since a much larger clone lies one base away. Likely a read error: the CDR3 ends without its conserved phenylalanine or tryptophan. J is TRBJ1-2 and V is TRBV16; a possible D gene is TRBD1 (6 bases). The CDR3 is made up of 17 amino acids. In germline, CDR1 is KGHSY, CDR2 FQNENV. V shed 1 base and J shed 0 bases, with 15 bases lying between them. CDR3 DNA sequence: TGTGCCAGCAGCCAATATATCGCGGGACACCCTAACTATGGCTACACCCTC. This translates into CASSQYIAGHPNYGYTL.

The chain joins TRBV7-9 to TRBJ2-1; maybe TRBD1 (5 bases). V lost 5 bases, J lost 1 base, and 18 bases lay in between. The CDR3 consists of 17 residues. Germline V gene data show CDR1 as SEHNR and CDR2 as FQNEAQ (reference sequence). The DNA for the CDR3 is TGTGCCAGCAGCCCACCCCGCCACAGGAGATCCTACAATGAGCAGTTCTTC. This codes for CASSPPRHRRSYNEQFF.

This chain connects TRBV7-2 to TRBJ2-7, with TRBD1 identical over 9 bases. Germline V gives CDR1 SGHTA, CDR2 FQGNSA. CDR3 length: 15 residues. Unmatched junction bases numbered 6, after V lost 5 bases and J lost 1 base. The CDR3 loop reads CASSVYRGQSYEQYF. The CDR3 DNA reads TGTGCCAGCAGCGTATACAGGGGGCAGTCCTACGAGCAGTACTTC. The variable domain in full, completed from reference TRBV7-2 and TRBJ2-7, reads GAGVSQSPSNKVTEKGKDVELRCDPISGHTALYWYRQSLGQGLEFLIYFQGNSAPDKSGLPSDRFSAERTGGSVSTLTIQRTQQEDSAVYLCASSVYRGQSYEQYFGPGTRLTVT.

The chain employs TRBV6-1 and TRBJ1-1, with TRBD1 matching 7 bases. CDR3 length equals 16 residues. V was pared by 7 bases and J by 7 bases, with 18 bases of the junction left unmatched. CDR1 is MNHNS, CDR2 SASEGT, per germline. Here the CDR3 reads CASTTGFTGDLIEAFF. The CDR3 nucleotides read TGTGCCAGCACCACGGGGTTCACAGGGGACTTAATTGAAGCTTTCTTT.

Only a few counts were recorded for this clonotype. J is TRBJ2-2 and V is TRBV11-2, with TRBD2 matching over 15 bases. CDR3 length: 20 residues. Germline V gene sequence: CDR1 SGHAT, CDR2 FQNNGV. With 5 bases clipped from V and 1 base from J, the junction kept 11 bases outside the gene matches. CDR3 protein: CASSVRLGLAGGKNTGELFF. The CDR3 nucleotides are TGTGCCAGCAGCGTTCGATTAGGACTAGCGGGAGGGAAGAACACCGGGGAGCTGTTTTTT. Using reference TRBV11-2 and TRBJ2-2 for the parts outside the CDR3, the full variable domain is EAGVAQSPRYKIIEKRQSVAFWCNPISGHATLYWYQQILGQGPKLLIQFQNNGVVDDSQLPKDRFSAERLKGVDSTLKIQPAKLEDSAVYLCASSVRLGLAGGKNTGELFFGEGSRLTVL.

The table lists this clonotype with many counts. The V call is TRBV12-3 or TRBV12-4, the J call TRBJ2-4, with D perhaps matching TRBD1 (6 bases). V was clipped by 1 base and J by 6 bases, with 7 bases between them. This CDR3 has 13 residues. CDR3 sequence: CASSLVGGNIQYF. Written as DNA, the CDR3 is TGTGCCAGCAGTTTAGTAGGGGGAAACATTCAGTACTTC.

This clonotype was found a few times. Written as DNA, the CDR3 is TGTGCCAGCAGTGAACAGGGCTTGGGCCAGCCCCAGCATTTT. Protein product: CASSEQGLGQPQHF. This chain joins TRBV6-1 and TRBJ1-5; TRBD1 might be the D (5 bases). The CDR3 runs 14 residues. Germline V gives CDR1 MNHNS, CDR2 SASEGT. Trimming cost V 2 bases and J 7 bases, with 12 bases left between them.

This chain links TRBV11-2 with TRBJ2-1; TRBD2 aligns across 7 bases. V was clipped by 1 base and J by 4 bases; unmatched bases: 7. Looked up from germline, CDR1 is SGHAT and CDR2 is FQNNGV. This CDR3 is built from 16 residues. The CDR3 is CASSLVLADRYNEQFF. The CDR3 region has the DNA TGTGCCAGCAGCTTAGTCCTAGCGGACCGTTACAATGAGCAGTTCTTC.

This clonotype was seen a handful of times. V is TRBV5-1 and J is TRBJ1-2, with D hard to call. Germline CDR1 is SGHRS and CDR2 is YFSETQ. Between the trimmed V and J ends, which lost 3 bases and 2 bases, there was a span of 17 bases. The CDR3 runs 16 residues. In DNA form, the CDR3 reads TGCGCCAGCAGCTATACCTCCGGAGGGATCAACTATGGCTACACCTTC. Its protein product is CASSYTSGGINYGYTF.

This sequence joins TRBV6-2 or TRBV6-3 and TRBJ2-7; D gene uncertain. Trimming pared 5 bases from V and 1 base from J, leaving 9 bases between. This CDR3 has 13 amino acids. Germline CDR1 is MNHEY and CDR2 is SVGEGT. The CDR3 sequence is CASSGPQSYEQYF. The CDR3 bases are TGTGCCAGCAGTGGTCCCCAGTCCTACGAGCAGTACTTC.

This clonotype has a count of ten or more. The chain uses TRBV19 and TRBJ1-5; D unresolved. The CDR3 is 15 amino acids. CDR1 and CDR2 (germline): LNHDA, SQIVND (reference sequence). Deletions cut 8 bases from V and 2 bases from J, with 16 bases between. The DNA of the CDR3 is TGTGCCAGTGCCTTGATGACTGTTGGCAATCAGCCCCAGCATTTT. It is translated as CASALMTVGNQPQHF.

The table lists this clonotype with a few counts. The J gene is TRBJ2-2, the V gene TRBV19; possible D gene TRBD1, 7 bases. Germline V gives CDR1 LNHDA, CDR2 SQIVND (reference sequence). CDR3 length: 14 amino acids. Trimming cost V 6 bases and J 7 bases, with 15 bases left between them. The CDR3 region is CASRAEGAGGELFF. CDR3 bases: TGTGCCAGTAGAGCGGAGGGGGCCGGCGGGGAGCTGTTTTTT.

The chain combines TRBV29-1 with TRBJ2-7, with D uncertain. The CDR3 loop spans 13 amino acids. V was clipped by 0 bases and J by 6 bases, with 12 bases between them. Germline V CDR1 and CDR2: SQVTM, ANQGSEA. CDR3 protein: CSVEDQGLGEQYF. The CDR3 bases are TGCAGCGTTGAAGATCAAGGGCTAGGCGAGCAGTACTTC.

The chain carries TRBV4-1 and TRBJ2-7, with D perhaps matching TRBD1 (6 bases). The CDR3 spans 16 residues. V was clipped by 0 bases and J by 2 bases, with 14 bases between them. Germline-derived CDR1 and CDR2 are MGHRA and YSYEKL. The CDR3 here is CASSQDLRDRPYEQYF. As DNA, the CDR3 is TGCGCCAGCAGCCAAGATCTACGTGACAGGCCCTACGAGCAGTACTTC.

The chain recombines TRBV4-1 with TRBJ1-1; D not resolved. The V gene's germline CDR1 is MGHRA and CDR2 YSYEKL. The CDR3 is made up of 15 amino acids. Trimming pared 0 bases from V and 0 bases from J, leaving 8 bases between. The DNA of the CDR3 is TGCGCCAGCAGCCAAGATCCCAGCATGAACACTGAAGCTTTCTTT. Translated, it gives CASSQDPSMNTEAFF.

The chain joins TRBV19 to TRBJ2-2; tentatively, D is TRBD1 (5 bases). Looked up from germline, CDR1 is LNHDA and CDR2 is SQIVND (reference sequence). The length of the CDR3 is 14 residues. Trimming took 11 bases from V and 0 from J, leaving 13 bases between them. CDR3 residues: CAGSNRPNTGELFF. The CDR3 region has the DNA TGTGCCGGTTCGAACAGGCCGAACACCGGGGAGCTGTTTTTT.

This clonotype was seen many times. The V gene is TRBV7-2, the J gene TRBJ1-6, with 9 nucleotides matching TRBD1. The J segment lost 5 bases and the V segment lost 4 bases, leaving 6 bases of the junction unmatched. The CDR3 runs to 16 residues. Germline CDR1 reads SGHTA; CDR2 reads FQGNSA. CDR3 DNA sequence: TGTGCCAGCAGCTCAGGAGGGACAGGGAATAATTCACCCCTCCACTTT. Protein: CASSSGGTGNNSPLHF.

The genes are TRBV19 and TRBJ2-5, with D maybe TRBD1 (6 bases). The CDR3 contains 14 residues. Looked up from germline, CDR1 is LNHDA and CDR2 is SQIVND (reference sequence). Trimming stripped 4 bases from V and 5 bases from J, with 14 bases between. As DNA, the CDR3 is TGTGCCAGTAGTAGAGGGGGTTATGAGGAGACCCAGTACTTC. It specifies CASSRGGYEETQYF.

CDR3 loop: CASSLERGGLYTF. The CDR3 DNA reads TGTGCCAGCAGCTTGGAGCGCGGCGGGCTCTACACCTTC. This chain links TRBV5-6 with TRBJ1-2; D remains unclear. The CDR3 is made up of 13 amino acids. CDR1 and CDR2 (germline): SGHDT, YYEEEE. Trimming stripped 0 bases from V and 10 bases from J, with 13 bases between.

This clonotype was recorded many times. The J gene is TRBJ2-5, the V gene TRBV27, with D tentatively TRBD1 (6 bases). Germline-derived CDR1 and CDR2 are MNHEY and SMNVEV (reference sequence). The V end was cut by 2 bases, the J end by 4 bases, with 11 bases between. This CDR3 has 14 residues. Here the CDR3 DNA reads TGTGCCAGCAGTTTAGTACAGGGCCGAGAGACCCAGTACTTC. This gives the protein CASSLVQGRETQYF.

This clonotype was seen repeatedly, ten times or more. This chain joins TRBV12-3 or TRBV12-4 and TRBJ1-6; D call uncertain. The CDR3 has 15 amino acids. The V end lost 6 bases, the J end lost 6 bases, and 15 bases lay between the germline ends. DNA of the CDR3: TGTGCCAGCAGCATACCGGGCAGACTTAATTCACCCCTCCACTTT. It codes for CASSIPGRLNSPLHF.

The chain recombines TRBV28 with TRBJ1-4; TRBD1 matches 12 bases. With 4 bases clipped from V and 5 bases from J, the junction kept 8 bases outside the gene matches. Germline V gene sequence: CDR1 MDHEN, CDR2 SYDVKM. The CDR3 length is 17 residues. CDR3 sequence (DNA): TGTGCCAGCAGTTATCCGGGACAGGGGGCTTGGAATGAAAAACTGTTTTTT. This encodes CASSYPGQGAWNEKLFF.

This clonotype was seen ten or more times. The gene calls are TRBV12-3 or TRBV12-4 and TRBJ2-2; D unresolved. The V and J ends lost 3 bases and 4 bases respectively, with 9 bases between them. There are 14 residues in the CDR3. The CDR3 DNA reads TGTGCCAGCAGTTTTGAGAGCGTCACCGGGGAGCTGTTTTTT. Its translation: CASSFESVTGELFF.

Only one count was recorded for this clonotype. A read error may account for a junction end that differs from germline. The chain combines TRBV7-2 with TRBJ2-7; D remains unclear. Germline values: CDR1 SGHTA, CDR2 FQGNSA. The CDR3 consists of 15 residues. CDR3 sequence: CASSQDRTLDEEQYF. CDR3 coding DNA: TGCGCCAGCAGCCAAGATCGCACGCTGGATGAAGAGCAGTACTTC.

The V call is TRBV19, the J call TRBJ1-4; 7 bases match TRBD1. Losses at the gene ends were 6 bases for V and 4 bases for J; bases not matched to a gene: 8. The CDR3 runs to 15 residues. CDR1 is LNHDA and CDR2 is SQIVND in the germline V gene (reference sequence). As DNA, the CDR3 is TGTGCCAGTAGGGCCGGACAGGCGATTAATGAAAAACTGTTTTTT. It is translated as CASRAGQAINEKLFF.

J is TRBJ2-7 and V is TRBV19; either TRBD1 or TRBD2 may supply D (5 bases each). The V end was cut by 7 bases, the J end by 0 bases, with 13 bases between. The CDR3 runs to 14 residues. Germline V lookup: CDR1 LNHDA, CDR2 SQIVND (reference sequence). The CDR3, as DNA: TGTGCCAGTAATCCCGGGACGGACTCCTACGAGCAGTACTTC. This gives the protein CASNPGTDSYEQYF.

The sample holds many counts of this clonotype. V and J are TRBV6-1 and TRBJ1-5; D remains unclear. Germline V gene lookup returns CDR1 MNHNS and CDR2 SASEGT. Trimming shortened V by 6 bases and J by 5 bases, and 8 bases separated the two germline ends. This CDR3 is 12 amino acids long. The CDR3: CASRVSYQPQHF. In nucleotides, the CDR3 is TGTGCCAGCAGGGTTTCTTATCAGCCCCAGCATTTT.